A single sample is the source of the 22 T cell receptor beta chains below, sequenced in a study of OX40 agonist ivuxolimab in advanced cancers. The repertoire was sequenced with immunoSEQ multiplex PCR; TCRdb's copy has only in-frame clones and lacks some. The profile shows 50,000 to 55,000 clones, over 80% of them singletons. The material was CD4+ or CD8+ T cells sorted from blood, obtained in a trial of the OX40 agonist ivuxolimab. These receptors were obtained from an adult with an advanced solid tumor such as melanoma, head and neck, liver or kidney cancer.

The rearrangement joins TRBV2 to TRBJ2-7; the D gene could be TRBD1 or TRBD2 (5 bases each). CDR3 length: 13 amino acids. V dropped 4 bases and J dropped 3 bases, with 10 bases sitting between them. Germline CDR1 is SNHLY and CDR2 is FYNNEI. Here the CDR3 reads CASSGGSGYEQYF. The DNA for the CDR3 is TGTGCCAGCAGTGGGGGGAGTGGCTACGAGCAGTACTTC.

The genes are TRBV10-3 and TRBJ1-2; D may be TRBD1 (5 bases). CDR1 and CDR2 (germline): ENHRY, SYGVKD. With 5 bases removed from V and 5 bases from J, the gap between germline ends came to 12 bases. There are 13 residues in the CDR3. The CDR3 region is CAISYRDDYGYTF. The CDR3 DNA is TGTGCCATCAGTTACCGGGACGATTATGGCTACACCTTC.

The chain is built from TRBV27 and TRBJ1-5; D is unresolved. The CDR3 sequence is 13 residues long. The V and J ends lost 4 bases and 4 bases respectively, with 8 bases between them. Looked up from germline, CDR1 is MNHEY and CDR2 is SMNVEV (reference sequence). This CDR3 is CASSWAVNQPQHF. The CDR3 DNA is TGTGCCAGCAGTTGGGCAGTAAATCAGCCCCAGCATTTT.

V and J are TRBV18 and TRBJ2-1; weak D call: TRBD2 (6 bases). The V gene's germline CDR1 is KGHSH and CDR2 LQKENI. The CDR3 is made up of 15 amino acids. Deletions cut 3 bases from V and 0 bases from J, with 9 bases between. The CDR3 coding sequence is TGTGCCAGCTCACCGCCCGGGAGCTCCTACAATGAGCAGTTCTTC. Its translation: CASSPPGSSYNEQFF. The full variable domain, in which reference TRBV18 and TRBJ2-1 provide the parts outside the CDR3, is NAGVMQNPRHLVRRRGQEARLRCSPMKGHSHVYWYRQLPEEGLKFMVYLQKENIIDESGMPKERFSAEFPKEGPSILRIQQVVRGDSAAYFCASSPPGSSYNEQFFGPGTRLTVL.

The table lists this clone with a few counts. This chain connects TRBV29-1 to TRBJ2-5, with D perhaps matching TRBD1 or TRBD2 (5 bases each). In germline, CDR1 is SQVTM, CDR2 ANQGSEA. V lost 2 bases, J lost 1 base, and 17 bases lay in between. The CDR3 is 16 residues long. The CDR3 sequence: CSVESQTPGPQETQYF. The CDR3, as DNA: TGCAGCGTTGAATCCCAGACACCGGGACCCCAAGAGACCCAGTACTTC.

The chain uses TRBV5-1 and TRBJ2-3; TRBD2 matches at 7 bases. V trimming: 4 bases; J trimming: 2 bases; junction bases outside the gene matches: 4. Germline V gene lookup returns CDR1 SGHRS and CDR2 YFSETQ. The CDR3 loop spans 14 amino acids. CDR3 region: CASSDSGHTDTQYF. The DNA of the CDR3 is TGCGCCAGCAGCGATAGCGGGCACACAGATACGCAGTATTTT.

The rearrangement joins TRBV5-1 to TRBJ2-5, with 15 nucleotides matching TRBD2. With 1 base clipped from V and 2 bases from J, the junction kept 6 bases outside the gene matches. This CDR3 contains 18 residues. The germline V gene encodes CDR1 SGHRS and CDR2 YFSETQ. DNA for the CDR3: TGCGCCAGCAGCTTGCAGGGACTAGCGGGGGGAATACAAGAGACCCAGTACTTC. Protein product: CASSLQGLAGGIQETQYF.

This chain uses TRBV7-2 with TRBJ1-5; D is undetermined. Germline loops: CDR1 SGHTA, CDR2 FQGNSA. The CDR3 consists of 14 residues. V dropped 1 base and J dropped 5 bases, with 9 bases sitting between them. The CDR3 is CASSLVNQDQPQHF. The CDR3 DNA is TGTGCCAGCAGCTTAGTAAACCAAGATCAGCCCCAGCATTTT. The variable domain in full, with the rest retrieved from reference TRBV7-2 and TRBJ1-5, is GAGVSQSPSNKVTEKGKDVELRCDPISGHTALYWYRQSLGQGLEFLIYFQGNSAPDKSGLPSDRFSAERTGGSVSTLTIQRTQQEDSAVYLCASSLVNQDQPQHFGDGTRLSIL.

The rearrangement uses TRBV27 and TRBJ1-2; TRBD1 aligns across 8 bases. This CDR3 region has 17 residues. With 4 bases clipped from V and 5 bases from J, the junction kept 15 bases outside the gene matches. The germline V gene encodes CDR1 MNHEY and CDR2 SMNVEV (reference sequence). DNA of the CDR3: TGTGCCAGCAGTTCATCCGATGGACAGGGAAGAGGATATGGCTACACCTTC. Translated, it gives CASSSSDGQGRGYGYTF.

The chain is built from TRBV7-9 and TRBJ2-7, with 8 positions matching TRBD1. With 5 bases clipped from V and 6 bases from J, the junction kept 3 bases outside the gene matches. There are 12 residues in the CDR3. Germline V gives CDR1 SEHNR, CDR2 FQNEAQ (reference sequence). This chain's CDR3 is CASSDDRGEQYF. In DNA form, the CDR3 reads TGTGCCAGCAGCGACGACAGGGGCGAGCAGTACTTC.

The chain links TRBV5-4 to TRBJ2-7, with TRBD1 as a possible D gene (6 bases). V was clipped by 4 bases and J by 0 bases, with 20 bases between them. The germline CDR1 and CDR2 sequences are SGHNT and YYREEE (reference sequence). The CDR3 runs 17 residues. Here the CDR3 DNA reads TGTGCCAGCAGCGGCAGGACAGTTGACTCGAGCTCCTACGAGCAGTACTTC. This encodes CASSGRTVDSSSYEQYF.

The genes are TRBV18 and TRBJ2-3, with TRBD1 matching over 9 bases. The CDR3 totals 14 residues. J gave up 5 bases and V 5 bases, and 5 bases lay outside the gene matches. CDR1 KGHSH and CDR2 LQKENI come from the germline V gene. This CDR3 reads CASSNPTGGDTQYF. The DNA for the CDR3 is TGTGCCAGCTCAAACCCGACAGGGGGAGATACGCAGTATTTT.

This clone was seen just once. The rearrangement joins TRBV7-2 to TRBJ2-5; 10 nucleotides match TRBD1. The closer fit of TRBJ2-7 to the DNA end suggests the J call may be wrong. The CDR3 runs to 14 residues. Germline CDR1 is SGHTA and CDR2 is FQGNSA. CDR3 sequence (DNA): TGTGCCAGCACCATCGACAGGGGGCGGACCGAGCAGTACTTC. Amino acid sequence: CASTIDRGRTEQYF.

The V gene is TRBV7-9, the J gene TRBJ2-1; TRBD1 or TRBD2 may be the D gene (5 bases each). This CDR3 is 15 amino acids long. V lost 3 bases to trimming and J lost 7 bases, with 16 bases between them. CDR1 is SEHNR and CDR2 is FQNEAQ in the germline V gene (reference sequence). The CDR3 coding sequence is TGTGCCAGCAGCTTGCCTGAGGGGACGATGAATGAGCAGTTCTTC. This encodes CASSLPEGTMNEQFF.

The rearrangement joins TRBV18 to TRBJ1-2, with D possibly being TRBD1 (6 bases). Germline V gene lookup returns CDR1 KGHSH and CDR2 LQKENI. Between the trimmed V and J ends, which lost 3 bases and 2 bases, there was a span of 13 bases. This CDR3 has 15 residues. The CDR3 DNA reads TGTGCCAGCTCACCCCTTACAGGGTTGAACTATGGCTACACCTTC. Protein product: CASSPLTGLNYGYTF.

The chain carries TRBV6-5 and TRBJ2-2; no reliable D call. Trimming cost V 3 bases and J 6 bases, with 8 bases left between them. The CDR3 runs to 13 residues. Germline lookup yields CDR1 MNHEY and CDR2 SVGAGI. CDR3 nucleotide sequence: TGTGCCAGCAGTTATGAAGGGTCCGGGGAGCTGTTTTTT. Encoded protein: CASSYEGSGELFF.

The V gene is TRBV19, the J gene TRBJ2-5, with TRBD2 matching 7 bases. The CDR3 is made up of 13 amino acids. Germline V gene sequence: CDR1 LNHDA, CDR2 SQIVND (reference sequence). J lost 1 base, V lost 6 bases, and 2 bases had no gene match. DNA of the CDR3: TGTGCCAGTAGGAGCGGGGCCCAAGAGACCCAGTACTTC. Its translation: CASRSGAQETQYF.

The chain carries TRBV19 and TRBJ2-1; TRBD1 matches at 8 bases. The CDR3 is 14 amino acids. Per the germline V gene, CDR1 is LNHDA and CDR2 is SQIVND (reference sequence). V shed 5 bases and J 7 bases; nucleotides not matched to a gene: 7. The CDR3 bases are TGTGCCAGTAGTTTCCGGACAGGGCCAAATGAGCAGTTCTTC. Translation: CASSFRTGPNEQFF. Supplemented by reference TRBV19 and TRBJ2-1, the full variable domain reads DGGITQSPKYLFRKEGQNVTLSCEQNLNHDAMYWYRQDPGQGLRLIYYSQIVNDFQKGDIAEGYSVSREKKESFPLTVTSAQKNPTAFYLCASSFRTGPNEQFFGPGTRLTVL.

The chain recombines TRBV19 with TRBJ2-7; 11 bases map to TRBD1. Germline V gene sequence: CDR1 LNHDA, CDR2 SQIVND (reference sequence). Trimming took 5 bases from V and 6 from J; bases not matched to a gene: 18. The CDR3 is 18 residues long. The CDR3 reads CASSPEGARRTGGVEQYF. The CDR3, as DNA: TGTGCCAGTAGTCCAGAGGGAGCGCGACGGACAGGGGGCGTCGAGCAGTACTTC.

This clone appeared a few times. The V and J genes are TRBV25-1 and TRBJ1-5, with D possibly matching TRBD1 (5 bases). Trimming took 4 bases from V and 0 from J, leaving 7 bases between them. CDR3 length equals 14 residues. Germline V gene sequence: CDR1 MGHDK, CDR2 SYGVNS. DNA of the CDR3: TGTGCCAGCAGTGCACAGGTTAGCAATCAGCCCCAGCATTTT. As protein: CASSAQVSNQPQHF.

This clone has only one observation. DNA of the CDR3: TGTGCCAGCAGTGAAGCCCGTATTTCTCAGGGGTACCAAGAGACCCAGTACTTC. Protein: CASSEARISQGYQETQYF. The V gene is TRBV6-1, the J gene TRBJ2-5; tentatively, D is TRBD1 (6 bases). CDR1 is MNHNS, CDR2 SASEGT, per germline. Trimming removed 0 bases from V and 0 bases from J, with 17 bases in between. The CDR3 extends over 18 amino acids.

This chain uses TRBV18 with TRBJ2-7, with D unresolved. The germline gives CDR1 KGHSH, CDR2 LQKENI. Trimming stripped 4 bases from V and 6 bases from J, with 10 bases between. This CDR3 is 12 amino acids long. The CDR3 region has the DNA TGTGCCAGCTCACTCCAGAGCTCCGAGCAGTACGTC. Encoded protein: CASSLQSSEQYV.